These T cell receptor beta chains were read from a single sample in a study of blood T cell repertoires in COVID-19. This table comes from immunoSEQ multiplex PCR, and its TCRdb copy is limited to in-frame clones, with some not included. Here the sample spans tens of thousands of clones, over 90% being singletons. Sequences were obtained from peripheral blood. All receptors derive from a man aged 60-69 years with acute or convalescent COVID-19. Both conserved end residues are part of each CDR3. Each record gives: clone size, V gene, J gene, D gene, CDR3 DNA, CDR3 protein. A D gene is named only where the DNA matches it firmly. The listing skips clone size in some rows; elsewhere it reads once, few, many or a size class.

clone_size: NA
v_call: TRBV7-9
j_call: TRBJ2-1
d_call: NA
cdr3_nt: TGTGCCAGCAGACGAAGGGGTGGCAATGAGCAGTTCTTC
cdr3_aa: CASRRRGGNEQFF

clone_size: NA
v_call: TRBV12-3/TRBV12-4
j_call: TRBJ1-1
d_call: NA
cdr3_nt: TGTGCCAGCAGTTGGGGCCTTCGGGCTTTCTTT
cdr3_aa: CASSWGLRAFF

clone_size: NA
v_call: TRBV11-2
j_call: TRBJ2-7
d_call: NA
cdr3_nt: TGTGCCACCAAAGCCGGGACTGGCTCCTACGAGCAGTACTTC
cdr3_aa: CATKAGTGSYEQYF

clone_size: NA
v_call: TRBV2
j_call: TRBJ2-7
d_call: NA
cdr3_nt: TGTGCCAGCAGTGGGGTCAGGATTGAGCAGTACTTC
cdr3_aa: CASSGVRIEQYF

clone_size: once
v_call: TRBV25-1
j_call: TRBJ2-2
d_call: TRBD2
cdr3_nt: TGTGCCAGCAGTGAGGGGGGACTAGCCGGGGAGCTGTTTTTT
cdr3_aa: CASSEGGLAGELFF

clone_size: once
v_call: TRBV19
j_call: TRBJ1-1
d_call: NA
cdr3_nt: TGTGCCAGTAGTAAGGCCCGGGGGGGCTGGACTGAAGCTTTCTTT
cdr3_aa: CASSKARGGWTEAFF

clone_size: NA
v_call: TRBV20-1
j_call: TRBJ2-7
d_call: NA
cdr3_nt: TGCAGTGTTCGGGGCTCCTACGAGCAGTACTTC
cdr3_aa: CSVRGSYEQYF

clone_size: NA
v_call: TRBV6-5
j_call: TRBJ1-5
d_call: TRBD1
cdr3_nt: TGTGCCAGCGGGAACCGGGACAGACTCAATCAGCCCCAGCATTTT
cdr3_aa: CASGNRDRLNQPQHF

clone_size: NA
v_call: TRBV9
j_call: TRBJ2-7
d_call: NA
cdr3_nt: TGTGCCAGCACCCCAACGTCTAGCTCCTACGAGCAGTACTTC
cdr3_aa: CASTPTSSSYEQYF

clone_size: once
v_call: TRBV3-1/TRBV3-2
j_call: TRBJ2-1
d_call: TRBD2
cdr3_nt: TGTGCCAGCAGCCAAGATTCAGCTAGCGGGTACACTTACAATGAGCAGTTCTTC
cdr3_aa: CASSQDSASGYTYNEQFF

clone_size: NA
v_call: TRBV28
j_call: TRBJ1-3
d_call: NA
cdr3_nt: TGTGCCAGTACGACGGACAGACCCTCTGGAAACACCATATATTTT
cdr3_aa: CASTTDRPSGNTIYF

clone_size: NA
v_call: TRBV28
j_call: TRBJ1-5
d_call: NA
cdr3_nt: TGTGCCAGCAGGGACAGCCCCGTCAATCAGCCCCAGCATTTT
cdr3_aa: CASRDSPVNQPQHF

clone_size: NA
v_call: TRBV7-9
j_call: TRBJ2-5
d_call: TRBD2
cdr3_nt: TGTGCCAGCAGCTTAGGTACTAGCGGGAGGGAGGAGACCCAGTACTTC
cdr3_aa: CASSLGTSGREETQYF

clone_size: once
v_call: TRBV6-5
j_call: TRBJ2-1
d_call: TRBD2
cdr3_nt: TGTGCCAGCAGTTACGGACTAGGTGATTACAATGAGCAGTTCTTC
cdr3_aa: CASSYGLGDYNEQFF

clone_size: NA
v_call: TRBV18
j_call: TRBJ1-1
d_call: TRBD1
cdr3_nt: TGTGCCAGCTCACCCGGGACAGGGAGGATGAACACTGAAGCTTTCTTT
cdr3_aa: CASSPGTGRMNTEAFF

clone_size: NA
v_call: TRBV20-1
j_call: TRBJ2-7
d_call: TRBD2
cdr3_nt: TGCAGTGCTAGTGGTAGCGGGACGAATATCCTGTCCTACGAGCAGTACTTC
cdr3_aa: CSASGSGTNILSYEQYF

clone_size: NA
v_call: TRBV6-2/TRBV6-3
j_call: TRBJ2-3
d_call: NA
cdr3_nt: TGTGCCAGCAGTCCCCGGACTAAGATATCTAGCACAGATACGCAGTATTTT
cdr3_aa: CASSPRTKISSTDTQYF

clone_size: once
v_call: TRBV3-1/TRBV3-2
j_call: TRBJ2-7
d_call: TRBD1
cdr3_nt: TGTGCCAGCAGCCAGGAAAGGGGGACAGGTCATGGGGAGCAGTACTTC
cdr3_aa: CASSQERGTGHGEQYF

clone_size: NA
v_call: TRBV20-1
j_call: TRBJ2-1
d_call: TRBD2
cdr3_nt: TGCAGTGCTAGTAGCGGGATCTACAATGAGCAGTTCTTC
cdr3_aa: CSASSGIYNEQFF

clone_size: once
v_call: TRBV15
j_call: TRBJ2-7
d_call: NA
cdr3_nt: TGTGCCACCAGCAGAGTCGGGGGGCAGGGGGCCAACGAGCAGTACTTC
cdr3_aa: CATSRVGGQGANEQYF

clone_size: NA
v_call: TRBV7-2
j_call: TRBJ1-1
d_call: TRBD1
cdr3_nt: TGTGCCAGCAGCTCTCCCGGGACAGCGAATGAAGCTTTCTTT
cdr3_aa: CASSSPGTANEAFF

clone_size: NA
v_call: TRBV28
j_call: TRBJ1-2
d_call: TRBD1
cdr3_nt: TGTGCCAGCAGTACGGGGACAGCGAACTATGGCTACACCTTC
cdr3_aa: CASSTGTANYGYTF

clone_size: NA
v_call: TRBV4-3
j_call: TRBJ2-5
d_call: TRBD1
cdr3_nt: TGCGCCAGCAGCCAAGCCACGGGACAGGGCAGGGAGACCCAGTACTTC
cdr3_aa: CASSQATGQGRETQYF

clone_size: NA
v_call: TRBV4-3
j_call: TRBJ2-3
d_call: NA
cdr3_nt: TGCGCCAGCAGCCAAGCGGCAGGTCCCAGCACAGATACGCAGTATTTT
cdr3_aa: CASSQAAGPSTDTQYF

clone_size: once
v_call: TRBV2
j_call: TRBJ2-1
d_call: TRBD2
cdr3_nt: TGTGCCAGCAGTGGGATGGGCCAGCGGGAGGTCGCGAGCTCCTACAATGAGCAGTTCTTC
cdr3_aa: CASSGMGQREVASSYNEQFF

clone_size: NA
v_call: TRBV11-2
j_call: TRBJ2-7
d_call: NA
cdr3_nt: TGTGCCAGCAGCTTAGCCCCCCTGGAGGGCCAACGTCACTACGAGCAGTACTTC
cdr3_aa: CASSLAPLEGQRHYEQYF

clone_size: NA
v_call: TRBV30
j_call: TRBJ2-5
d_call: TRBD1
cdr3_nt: TGTGCCTGGAGTCCTAGGGACAGCCGGGCGGAGACCCAGTACTTC
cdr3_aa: CAWSPRDSRAETQYF

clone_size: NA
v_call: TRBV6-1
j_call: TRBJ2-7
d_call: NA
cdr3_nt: TGTGCCAGCAGTGAAATTAACGCGGGCCACGAGCAGTACTTC
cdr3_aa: CASSEINAGHEQYF

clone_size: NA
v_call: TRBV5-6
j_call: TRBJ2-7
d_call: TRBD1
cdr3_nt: TGTGCCAGCAGCTCGGGACAGGCCTACTCCTACGAGCAGTACTTC
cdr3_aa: CASSSGQAYSYEQYF

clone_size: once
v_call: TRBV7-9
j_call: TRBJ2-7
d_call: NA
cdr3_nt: TGTGCCAGCAGCTTAGCACAGAACGAGCAGTACTTC
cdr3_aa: CASSLAQNEQYF

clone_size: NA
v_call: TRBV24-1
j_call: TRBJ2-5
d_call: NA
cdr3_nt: TGTGCCACTAAGGATGGCCAGGGGACCCAGTACTTC
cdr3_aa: CATKDGQGTQYF

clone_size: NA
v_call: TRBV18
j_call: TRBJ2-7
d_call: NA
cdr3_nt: TGTGCCAGCTCACCCTCACAGACCTACGAGCAGTACTTC
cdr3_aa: CASSPSQTYEQYF

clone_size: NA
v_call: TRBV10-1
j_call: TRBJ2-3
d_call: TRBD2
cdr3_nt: TGCGCCAGCAGTGAGTCAGGCGGGAGGGCCCGAGATACGCAGTATTTT
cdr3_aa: CASSESGGRARDTQYF

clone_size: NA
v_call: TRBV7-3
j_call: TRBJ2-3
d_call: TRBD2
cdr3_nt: TGTGCCAGCAGCTTTCCTCCTAGCGGTGACGATACGCAGTATTTT
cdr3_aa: CASSFPPSGDDTQYF

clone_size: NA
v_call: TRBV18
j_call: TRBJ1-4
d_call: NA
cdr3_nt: TGTGCCAGCTCACCAAGGAATGCGGCTAATGAAAAACTGTTTTTT
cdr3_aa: CASSPRNAANEKLFF

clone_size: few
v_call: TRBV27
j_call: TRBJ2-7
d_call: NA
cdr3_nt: TGTGCCAGCAGTTCCAAGGGACTGGACTACTACGAGCAGTACTTC
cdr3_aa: CASSSKGLDYYEQYF

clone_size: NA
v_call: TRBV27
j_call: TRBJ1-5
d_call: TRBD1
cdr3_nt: TGTGCCAGCAGTTTCAGGGGGAATCAGCCCCAGCATTTT
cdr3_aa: CASSFRGNQPQHF

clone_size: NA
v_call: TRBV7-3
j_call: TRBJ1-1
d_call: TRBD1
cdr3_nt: TGTGCCAGCAGCACCGGACAGGGAACTCGAGGGACTGAAGCTTTCTTT
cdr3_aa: CASSTGQGTRGTEAFF

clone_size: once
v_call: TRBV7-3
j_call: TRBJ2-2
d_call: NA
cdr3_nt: TGTGCCAGCAGCACCTCTAGCGTAGGGGAGCTGTTTTTT
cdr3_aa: CASSTSSVGELFF

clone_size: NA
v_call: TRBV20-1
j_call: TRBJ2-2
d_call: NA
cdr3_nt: TGCAGTGCTAGTTCAATTAGGGGATCCCCTAACGGGGAGCTGTTTTTT
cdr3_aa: CSASSIRGSPNGELFF

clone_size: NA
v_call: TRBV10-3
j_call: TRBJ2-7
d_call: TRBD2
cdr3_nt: TGTGCCACCCGACTAGCGGGAGGGCCCTACGAGCAGTACTTC
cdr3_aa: CATRLAGGPYEQYF